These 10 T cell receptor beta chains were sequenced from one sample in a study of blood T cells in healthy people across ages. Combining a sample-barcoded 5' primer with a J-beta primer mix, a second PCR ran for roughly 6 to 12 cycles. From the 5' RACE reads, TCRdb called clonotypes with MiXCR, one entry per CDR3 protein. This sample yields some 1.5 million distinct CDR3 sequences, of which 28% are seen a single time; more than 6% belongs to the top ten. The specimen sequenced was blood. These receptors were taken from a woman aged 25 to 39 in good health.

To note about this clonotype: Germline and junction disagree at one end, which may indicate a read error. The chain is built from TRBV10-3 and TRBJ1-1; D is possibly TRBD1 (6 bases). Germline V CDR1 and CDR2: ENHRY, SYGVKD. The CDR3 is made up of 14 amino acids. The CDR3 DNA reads TGTGTCATCAGTCCAAGGGGGGCCGACACTGAAGCTTTCTTT. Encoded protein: CVISPRGADTEAFF.

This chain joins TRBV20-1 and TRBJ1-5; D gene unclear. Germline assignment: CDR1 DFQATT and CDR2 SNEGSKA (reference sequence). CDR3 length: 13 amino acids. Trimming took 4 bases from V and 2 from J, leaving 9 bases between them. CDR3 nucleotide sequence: TGCAGTGCTACCGGTGAAGGCAATCAGCCCCAGCATTTT. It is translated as CSATGEGNQPQHF.

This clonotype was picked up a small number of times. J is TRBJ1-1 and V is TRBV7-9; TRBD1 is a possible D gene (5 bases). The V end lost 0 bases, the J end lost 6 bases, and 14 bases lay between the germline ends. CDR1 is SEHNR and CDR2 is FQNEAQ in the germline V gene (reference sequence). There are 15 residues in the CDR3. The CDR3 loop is CASSLAGTFRAEAFF. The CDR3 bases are TGTGCCAGCAGCTTAGCCGGGACCTTCAGAGCTGAAGCTTTCTTT.

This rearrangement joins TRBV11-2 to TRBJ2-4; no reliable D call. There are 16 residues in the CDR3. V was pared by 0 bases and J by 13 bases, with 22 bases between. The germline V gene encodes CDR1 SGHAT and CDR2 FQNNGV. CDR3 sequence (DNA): TGTGCCAGCAGCTTAGAACCGGAAGAGAGGCGTATGGAGCAGTACTTC. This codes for CASSLEPEERRMEQYF.

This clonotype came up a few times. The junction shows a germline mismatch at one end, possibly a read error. CDR3 in amino acids: CANSFDILRNEQYF. The CDR3 nucleotides are TGTGCCAACAGCTTTGACATCCTTCGGAACGAGCAGTACTTC. The V and J genes are TRBV5-6 and TRBJ2-4; D uncertain. The DNA end lines up better with TRBJ2-7; the J call may be wrong. The length of the CDR3 is 14 residues. Germline-derived CDR1 and CDR2 are SGHDT and YYEEEE.

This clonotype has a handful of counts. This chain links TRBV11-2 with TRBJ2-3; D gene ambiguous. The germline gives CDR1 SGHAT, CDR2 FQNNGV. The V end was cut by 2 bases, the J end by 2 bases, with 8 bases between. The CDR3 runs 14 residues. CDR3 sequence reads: CASSLSSHTDTQYF. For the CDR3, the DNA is TGTGCCAGCAGCTTAAGTAGTCACACAGATACGCAGTATTTT.

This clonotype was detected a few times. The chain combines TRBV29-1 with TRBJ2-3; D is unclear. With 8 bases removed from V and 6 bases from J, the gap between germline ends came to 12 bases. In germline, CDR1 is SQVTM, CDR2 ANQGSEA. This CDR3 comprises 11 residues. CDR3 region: CSISRWDTQYF. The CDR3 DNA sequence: TGCAGCATATCAAGGTGGGATACGCAGTATTTT.

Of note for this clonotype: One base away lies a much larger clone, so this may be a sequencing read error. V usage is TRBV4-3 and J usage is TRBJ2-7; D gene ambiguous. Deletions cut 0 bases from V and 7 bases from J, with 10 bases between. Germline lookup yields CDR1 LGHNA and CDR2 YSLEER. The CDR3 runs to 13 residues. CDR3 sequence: CASSQEGFGEQYF. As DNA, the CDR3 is TGCGCCAGCAGCCAAGAAGGGTTCGGTGAGCAGTACTTC.

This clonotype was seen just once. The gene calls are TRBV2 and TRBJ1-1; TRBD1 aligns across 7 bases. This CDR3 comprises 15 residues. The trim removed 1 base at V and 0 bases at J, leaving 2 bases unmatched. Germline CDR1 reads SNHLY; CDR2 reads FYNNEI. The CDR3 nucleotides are TGTGCCAGCAGTGAAGAGGGGGCCATGAACACTGAAGCTTTCTTT. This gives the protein CASSEEGAMNTEAFF.

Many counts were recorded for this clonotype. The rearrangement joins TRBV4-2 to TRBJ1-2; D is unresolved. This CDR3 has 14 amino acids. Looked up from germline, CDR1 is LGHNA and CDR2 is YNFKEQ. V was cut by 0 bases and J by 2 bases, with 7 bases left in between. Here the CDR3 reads CASSQDSRNYGYTF. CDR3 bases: TGTGCCAGCAGCCAAGATTCTCGAAACTATGGCTACACCTTC.